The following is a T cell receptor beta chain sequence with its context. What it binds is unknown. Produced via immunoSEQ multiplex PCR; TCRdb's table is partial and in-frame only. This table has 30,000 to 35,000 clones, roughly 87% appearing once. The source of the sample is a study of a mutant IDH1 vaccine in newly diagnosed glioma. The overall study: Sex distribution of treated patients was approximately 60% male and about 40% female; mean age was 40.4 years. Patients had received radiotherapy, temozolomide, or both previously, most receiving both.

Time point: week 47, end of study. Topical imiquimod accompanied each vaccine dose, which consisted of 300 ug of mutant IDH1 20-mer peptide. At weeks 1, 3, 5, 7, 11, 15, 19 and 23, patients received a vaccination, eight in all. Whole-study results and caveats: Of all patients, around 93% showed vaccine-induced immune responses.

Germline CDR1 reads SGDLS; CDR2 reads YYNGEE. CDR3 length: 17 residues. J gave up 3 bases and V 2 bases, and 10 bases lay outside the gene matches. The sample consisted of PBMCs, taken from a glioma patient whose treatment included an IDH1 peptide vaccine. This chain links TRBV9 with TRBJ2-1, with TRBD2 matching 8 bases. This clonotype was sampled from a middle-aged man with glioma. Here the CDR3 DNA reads TGTGCCAGCAGCGTGGACCACTGGGCGGGGGGCTACAATGAGCAGTTCTTC. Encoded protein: CASSVDHWAGGYNEQFF.